Following are 29 T cell receptor beta chains from one sample sequenced in a study of cytomegalovirus exposure and HLA in healthy donors (dated by TCRdb to about 2017). The library was made by the immunoSEQ multiplex PCR assay. For the multiplex PCR, a mixture combining 60 forward primers for TCR Vbeta segments and 13 reverse primers for TCR Jbeta segments was used. Imported from immuneACCESS, the table was reduced by TCRdb to in-frame sequences with V and J called. These copies leave out some clones; in studies compared against another copy, an unresolved V gene accounts for under half, and the cause of the remainder is not known. The sample contains 150,000 to 250,000 clones, approximately 79% of them found a single time. About 1.4% of the sample belongs to the ten largest clones. Sequencing was done on a sample of PBMCs. The receptors derive from a girl aged 5-17 years in good health and CMV-seropositive.

A few counts support this clone. V is TRBV7-9 and J is TRBJ1-2; the D gene is possibly TRBD1 (6 bases). Germline CDR1 reads SEHNR; CDR2 reads FQNEAQ (reference sequence). The CDR3 loop spans 14 amino acids. V gave up 1 base and J gave up 4 bases, with 10 bases separating them. The CDR3, as DNA: TGTGCCAGCAGCTTAGGAGACAGGTTCTATGGCTACACCTTC. Its protein product is CASSLGDRFYGYTF.

This chain uses TRBV1 with TRBJ1-1; the table names TRBD1, a call not compared with the DNA. TRBV1 is described as a pseudogene. This CDR3 is 15 amino acids long. This chain's CDR3 is CTSSQDRGRPTEAFF. CDR3 coding DNA: TGCACCAGCAGCCAAGATCGTGGCAGGCCCACTGAAGCTTTCTTT.

The chain has TRBV27 and TRBJ1-1; 8 bases agree with TRBD1. Looked up from germline, CDR1 is MNHEY and CDR2 is SMNVEV (reference sequence). The CDR3 extends over 14 amino acids. With V trimmed by 5 bases and J by 5 bases, 7 bases remained unmatched. The CDR3 sequence: CASSPRTGSTEAFF. CDR3 in DNA: TGTGCCAGCAGTCCAAGGACAGGGAGTACTGAAGCTTTCTTT.

The CDR3: CASDRAGSFTGNTIYF. DNA of the CDR3: TGTGCCAGCGACAGGGCAGGCTCTTTTACTGGAAACACCATATATTTT. The chain has TRBV7-9 and TRBJ1-3; 7 bases agree with TRBD1. V lost 8 bases to trimming and J lost 2 bases; unmatched junction nucleotides: 12. CDR1 and CDR2 from the germline V gene are SEHNR and FQNEAQ (reference sequence). The CDR3 sequence is 16 residues long.

The V and J genes are TRBV6-1 and TRBJ2-7; D is perhaps TRBD2 (5 bases). Per the germline V gene, CDR1 is MNHNS and CDR2 is SASEGT. V dropped 1 base and J dropped 3 bases, with 16 bases sitting between them. CDR3 size: 16 residues. The CDR3 region has the DNA TGTGCCAGCAGTGAAGGAGGGTGGTGGATGGGCTACGAGCAGTACTTC. Translated, it gives CASSEGGWWMGYEQYF.

The rearrangement uses TRBV29-1 and TRBJ1-2; 7 bases map to TRBD1. The V segment lost 5 bases and the J segment 4 bases; nucleotides outside the gene matches: 4. CDR3 length: 12 amino acids. Germline CDR1 SQVTM, CDR2 ANQGSEA. The CDR3 DNA reads as TGCAGCGTTTCGGGACAGACCTATGGCTACACCTTC. Its protein is CSVSGQTYGYTF. Looking up the rest from reference TRBV29-1 and TRBJ1-2 gives the full variable domain: SAVISQKPSRDICQRGTSLTIQCQVDSQVTMMFWYRQQPGQSLTLIATANQGSEATYESGFVIDKFPISRPNLTFSTLTVSNMSPEDSSIYLCSVSGQTYGYTFGSGTRLTVV.

The CDR3 coding sequence is TGTGCCAGCAGCGCGTGGACAGGGAATTCACCCCTCCACTTT. Translation gives CASSAWTGNSPLHF. V and J are TRBV7-2 and TRBJ1-6; 8 bases map to TRBD1. Germline CDR1 is SGHTA and CDR2 is FQGNSA. CDR3 length equals 14 residues. With V trimmed by 5 bases and J by 7 bases, 4 bases remained unmatched.

A remark on this clone: Other DNA sequences in the sample encode the same CDR3. The chain recombines TRBV2 with TRBJ1-6; perhaps TRBD1 as D (5 bases). V lost 6 bases, J lost 6 bases, and 15 bases lay in between. The V gene's germline CDR1 is SNHLY and CDR2 FYNNEI. The CDR3 spans 15 residues. The CDR3 protein is CASSEGRESNSPLHF. CDR3 DNA sequence: TGTGCCAGCAGCGAGGGGAGGGAGAGTAATTCACCCCTCCACTTT. Full variable domain (remainder filled in from reference TRBV2 and TRBJ1-6): EPEVTQTPSHQVTQMGQEVILRCVPISNHLYFYWYRQILGQKVEFLVSFYNNEISEKSEIFDDQFSVERPDGSNFTLKIRSTKLEDSAMYFCASSEGRESNSPLHFGNGTRLTVT.

The CDR3 coding sequence is TGCGCCAGCAGCCAAGGGGGACAGGGGAATAACTATGGCTACACCTTC. Protein sequence: CASSQGGQGNNYGYTF. The chain combines TRBV4-3 with TRBJ1-2; TRBD1 matches 10 bases. Looked up from germline, CDR1 is LGHNA and CDR2 is YSLEER. V dropped 1 base and J dropped 1; count of bases not matched to a gene: 3. CDR3 length: 16 amino acids.

The chain couples TRBV4-1 to TRBJ1-4, with D perhaps TRBD1 (6 bases). The CDR3 is 15 residues long. V was clipped by 5 bases and J by 8 bases, with 18 bases between them. The germline V gene has CDR1 MGHRA and CDR2 YSYEKL. CDR3 DNA: TGCGCCAGCAGCTCCCAGGGGCAGCCAAGGGAAAAACTGTTTTTT. Its protein is CASSSQGQPREKLFF.

The V and J genes are TRBV7-8 and TRBJ2-2; TRBD1 aligns across 9 bases. CDR3 length: 17 amino acids. Germline CDR1 SGHVS, CDR2 FQNEAQ. After removal of 4 bases from V and 2 bases from J, the junction contained 8 bases not matched to a gene. CDR3 residues: CASSSPHRGPNTGELFF. Here the CDR3 DNA reads TGTGCCAGCAGCTCCCCTCACAGGGGGCCCAACACCGGGGAGCTGTTTTTT.

The rearrangement uses TRBV11-2 and TRBJ2-2; TRBD2 agrees at 8 bases. The CDR3 extends over 17 amino acids. The germline V gene encodes CDR1 SGHAT and CDR2 FQNNGV. V shed 1 base, J shed 7 bases, and the junction held 11 bases outside the gene matches. The CDR3 protein is CASSLVSGALGVGELFF. In DNA form, the CDR3 reads TGTGCCAGCAGCTTAGTTAGCGGGGCCCTCGGGGTCGGGGAGCTGTTTTTT.

The chain employs TRBV5-4 and TRBJ2-1; TRBD2 matches at 7 bases. Trimming took 3 bases from V and 5 from J; bases not matched to a gene: 8. Germline CDR1 and CDR2: SGHNT and YYREEE (reference sequence). This CDR3 is 15 amino acids long. As DNA, the CDR3 is TGTGCCAGCAGCTCCAGACTAGCAGCCGACAATGAGCAGTTCTTC. Its protein product is CASSSRLAADNEQFF.

The chain joins TRBV7-9 to TRBJ1-3; maybe TRBD1 (6 bases). CDR1 and CDR2 from the germline V gene are SEHNR and FQNEAQ (reference sequence). The CDR3 sequence is 15 residues long. V shed 3 bases and J shed 2 bases, with 11 bases lying between them. The CDR3 sequence is CASSFGQTAGNTIYF. The DNA of the CDR3 is TGTGCCAGCAGCTTTGGACAGACGGCTGGAAACACCATATATTTT.

V and J are TRBV9 and TRBJ1-3; D may be TRBD1 (6 bases). V was pared by 0 bases and J by 2 bases, with 12 bases between. The CDR3 is 16 residues long. Germline loops: CDR1 SGDLS, CDR2 YYNGEE. CDR3 sequence reads: CASSVGVRGPGNTIYF. The CDR3 DNA reads as TGTGCCAGCAGCGTAGGGGTCAGGGGCCCTGGAAACACCATATATTTT.

The chain uses TRBV29-1 and TRBJ1-4, with TRBD1 as a possible D gene (6 bases). Trimming took off 4 bases at V and 5 bases at J, with 11 bases between the two ends. This CDR3 region has 13 residues. Per germline, CDR1 SQVTM and CDR2 ANQGSEA. The DNA of the CDR3 is TGCAGCGTTGCACAGGGCCCAAATGAAAAACTGTTTTTT. Translation: CSVAQGPNEKLFF.

This chain joins TRBV10-3 and TRBJ2-3, with TRBD2 as a possible D gene (6 bases). Germline V CDR1 and CDR2: ENHRY, SYGVKD. There are 14 residues in the CDR3. V was pared by 6 bases and J by 0 bases, with 10 bases between. The CDR3 region is CAIRSSASTDTQYF. Written as DNA, the CDR3 is TGTGCCATCAGATCTAGCGCCAGCACAGATACGCAGTATTTT.

V is TRBV15 and J is TRBJ1-4, with 8 bases fitting TRBD1. The V segment lost 9 bases and the J segment 5 bases; nucleotides outside the gene matches: 5. The germline V gene encodes CDR1 LNHNV and CDR2 YYDKDF (reference sequence). The CDR3 consists of 13 residues. DNA for the CDR3: TGTGCCACAAGAAGACAGGGGAATGAAAAACTGTTTTTT. Translating gives CATRRQGNEKLFF.

In this sample, this clone turned up a few times. The gene calls are TRBV27 and TRBJ2-7; D might be TRBD1 (5 bases). Germline-derived CDR1 and CDR2 are MNHEY and SMNVEV (reference sequence). CDR3 length equals 15 residues. V dropped 2 bases and J dropped 1 base, with 12 bases sitting between them. CDR3 sequence reads: CASSLNWAGSYEQYF. CDR3 DNA sequence: TGTGCCAGCAGTTTAAACTGGGCAGGGTCCTACGAGCAGTACTTC.

This chain uses TRBV9 with TRBJ1-3; a weak D match, TRBD1 (5 bases). The germline gives CDR1 SGDLS, CDR2 YYNGEE. This CDR3 has 15 amino acids. The germline V and J ends were trimmed by 0 bases and 9 bases, with 16 bases remaining between them. This CDR3 is CASSVGALGGSTIYF. In nucleotides, the CDR3 is TGTGCCAGCAGCGTAGGGGCCCTGGGGGGGTCCACCATATATTTT.

The chain joins TRBV4-2 to TRBJ2-7; TRBD2 agrees at 7 bases. Germline V gene lookup returns CDR1 LGHNA and CDR2 YNFKEQ. V lost 2 bases to trimming and J lost 3 bases; unmatched junction nucleotides: 4. CDR3 length: 14 amino acids. CDR3 in DNA: TGTGCCAGCAGCCAATCGCGGGGGAGCTACGAGCAGTACTTC. This gives the protein CASSQSRGSYEQYF.

The chain is built from TRBV4-1 and TRBJ2-1, with 8 bases fitting TRBD1. The V gene's germline CDR1 is MGHRA and CDR2 YSYEKL. Trimming cost V 2 bases and J 2 bases; bases outside gene matches: 5. This CDR3 has 16 residues. CDR3 in amino acids: CASSQPTGDTYNEQFF. CDR3 coding DNA: TGCGCCAGCAGCCAACCGACAGGGGACACCTACAATGAGCAGTTCTTC.

This chain links TRBV7-9 with TRBJ2-7; D is uncertain. V was cut by 5 bases and J by 6 bases, with 20 bases left in between. Germline V lookup: CDR1 SEHNR, CDR2 FQNEAQ (reference sequence). This CDR3 is 15 amino acids long. The CDR3 DNA reads TGTGCCAGCAGCCCCACTCCGGGTCAAAGATCCGAGCAGTACTTC. Protein product: CASSPTPGQRSEQYF. The full variable domain, its missing parts supplied by reference TRBV7-9 and TRBJ2-7, is DTGVSQNPRHKITKRGQNVTFRCDPISEHNRLYWYRQTLGQGPEFLTYFQNEAQLEKSRLLSDRFSAERPKGSFSTLEIQRTEQGDSAMYLCASSPTPGQRSEQYFGPGTRLTVT.

The V and J genes are TRBV19 and TRBJ2-5; 10 bases match TRBD2. This CDR3 has 17 amino acids. V was clipped by 4 bases and J by 5 bases; unmatched bases: 13. Per the germline V gene, CDR1 is LNHDA and CDR2 is SQIVND (reference sequence). The CDR3 sequence is CASSTPLSGGAGETQYF. CDR3 sequence (DNA): TGTGCCAGTAGTACCCCACTAAGCGGGGGGGCCGGTGAGACCCAGTACTTC.

This clone was seen a few times. This chain joins TRBV11-3 and TRBJ2-3; 9 nucleotides align to TRBD2. CDR3 length equals 15 residues. V lost 0 bases, J lost 4 bases, and 2 bases stayed unmatched. Per germline, CDR1 SGHNT and CDR2 YENEEA. CDR3 loop: CASSLDGGGADTQYF. In nucleotides, the CDR3 is TGTGCCAGCAGCTTAGATGGCGGGGGGGCAGATACGCAGTATTTT.

This clone was found a few times. The chain carries TRBV19 and TRBJ2-7; 11 nucleotides agree with TRBD1. Germline V CDR1 and CDR2: LNHDA, SQIVND (reference sequence). Unmatched junction bases numbered 2, after V lost 9 bases and J lost 4 bases. The CDR3 has 12 amino acids. CDR3 coding DNA: TGTGCCAGCCGGGACAGGGGGTACGAGCAGTACTTC. This sequence encodes CASRDRGYEQYF.

J is TRBJ2-2 and V is TRBV5-6; 7 bases align to TRBD1. The CDR3 extends over 15 amino acids. After removal of 2 bases from V and 7 bases from J, the junction contained 8 bases not matched to a gene. Germline loops: CDR1 SGHDT, CDR2 YYEEEE. The CDR3, as DNA: TGTGCCAGCAGCTTCAGACAGGGCAAGTTCGGGGAGCTGTTTTTT. Its translation is CASSFRQGKFGELFF.

V usage is TRBV21-1 and J usage is TRBJ2-1; the table's D call TRBD1 went unverified against the DNA. TRBV21-1 is flagged as a pseudogene. The CDR3 totals 12 residues. Written as DNA, the CDR3 is TGTGCCAGCAGCCCCATAGGGGGCCCGGAGTTCTTC. Translated, it gives CASSPIGGPEFF.

The chain joins TRBV5-6 to TRBJ1-1; 7 bases are shared with TRBD1. Germline V gives CDR1 SGHDT, CDR2 YYEEEE. This CDR3 is built from 13 residues. V shed 10 bases, J shed 1 base, and the junction held 7 bases outside the gene matches. This CDR3 is CAGGQTANTEAFF. The CDR3 DNA follows: TGTGCCGGGGGACAGACAGCGAACACTGAAGCTTTCTTT.